This entry is about one T cell receptor beta chain. Its antigen is undetermined. In TCRdb, the RT-PCR reads were re-called with MiXCR into one record per CDR3 protein. In the table there are about 480,000 distinct CDR3 sequences, approximately 11% of which are singletons. This entry belongs to a study of response to subunit inactivated influenza vaccine. Study-level points and caveats: Authors proposed each seasonal influenza vaccination draws in few new T cells.

The trim removed 5 bases at V and 5 bases at J, leaving 9 bases unmatched. Germline V lookup: CDR1 SGHKS, CDR2 YYEKEE (reference sequence). CDR3 length: 15 residues. The sequences come from PBMCs from blood, collected roughly 47 days after vaccination. The chain employs TRBV5-5 and TRBJ2-3, with 9 bases fitting TRBD2. This receptor was taken from a man in his fifties or sixties who received an inactivated influenza vaccine. The CDR3 nucleotides read TGTGCCAGCAGTTCTAAGGGACTAGCAATAGATACGCAGTATTTT. Encoded protein: CASSSKGLAIDTQYF.